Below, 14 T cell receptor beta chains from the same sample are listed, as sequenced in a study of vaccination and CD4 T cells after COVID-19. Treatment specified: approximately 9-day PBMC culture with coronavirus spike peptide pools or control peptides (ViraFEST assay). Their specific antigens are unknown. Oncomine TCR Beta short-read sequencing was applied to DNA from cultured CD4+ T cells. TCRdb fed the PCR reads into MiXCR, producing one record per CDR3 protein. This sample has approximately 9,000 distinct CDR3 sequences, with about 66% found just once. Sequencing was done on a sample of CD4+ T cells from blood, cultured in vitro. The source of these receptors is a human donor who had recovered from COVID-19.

The CDR3 region is CAISDRRYTEAFF. The CDR3 DNA reads TGTGCCATCAGTGATAGGAGGTACACTGAAGCTTTCTTT. This chain joins TRBV10-3 and TRBJ1-1; D gene unclear. This CDR3 comprises 13 residues. Germline CDR1 is ENHRY and CDR2 is SYGVKD. Trimming took 3 bases from V and 3 from J, leaving 8 bases between them.

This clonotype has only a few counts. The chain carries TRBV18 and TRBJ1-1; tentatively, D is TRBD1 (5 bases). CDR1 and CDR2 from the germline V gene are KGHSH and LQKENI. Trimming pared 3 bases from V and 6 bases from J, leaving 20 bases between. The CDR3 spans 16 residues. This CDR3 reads CASSPPVSGGIAEAFF. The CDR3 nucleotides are TGTGCCAGCTCACCTCCCGTTTCGGGGGGAATCGCTGAAGCTTTCTTT.

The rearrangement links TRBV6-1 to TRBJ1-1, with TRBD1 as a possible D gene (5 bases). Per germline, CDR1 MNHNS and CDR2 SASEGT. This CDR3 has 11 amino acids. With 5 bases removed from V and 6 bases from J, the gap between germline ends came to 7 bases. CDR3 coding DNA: TGTGCCAGCAGTAGGGGCGCTGAAGCTTTCTTT. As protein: CASSRGAEAFF.

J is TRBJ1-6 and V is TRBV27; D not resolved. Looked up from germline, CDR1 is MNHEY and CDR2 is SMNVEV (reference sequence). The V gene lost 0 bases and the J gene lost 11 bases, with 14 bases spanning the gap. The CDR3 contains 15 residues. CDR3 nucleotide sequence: TGTGCCAGCAGTTTATCTACCAGTGTCGTGACACCCCTCCACTTT. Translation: CASSLSTSVVTPLHF.

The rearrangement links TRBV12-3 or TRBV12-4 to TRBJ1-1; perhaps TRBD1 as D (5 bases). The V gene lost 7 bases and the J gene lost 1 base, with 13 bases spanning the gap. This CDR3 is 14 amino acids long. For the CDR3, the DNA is TGTGCCAGCACCAAGGGGTACCGGAACACTGAAGCTTTCTTT. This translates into CASTKGYRNTEAFF.

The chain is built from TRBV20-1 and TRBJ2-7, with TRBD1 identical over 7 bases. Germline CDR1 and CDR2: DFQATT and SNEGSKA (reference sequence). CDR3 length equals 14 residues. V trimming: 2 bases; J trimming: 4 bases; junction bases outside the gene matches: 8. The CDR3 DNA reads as TGCAGTGCTAGACCCGGGACAGCAGGTTACGAGCAGTACTTC. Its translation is CSARPGTAGYEQYF.

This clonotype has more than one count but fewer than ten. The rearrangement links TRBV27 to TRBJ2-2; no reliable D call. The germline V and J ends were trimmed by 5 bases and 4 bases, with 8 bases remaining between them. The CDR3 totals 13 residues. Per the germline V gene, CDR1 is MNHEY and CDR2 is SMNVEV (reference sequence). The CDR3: CASSLRSTGELFF. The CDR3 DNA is TGTGCCAGCAGTCTCAGGAGCACCGGGGAGCTGTTTTTT.

The CDR3 region has the DNA TGCAGTGCTAGGCGCACCGGGACAGGGAGCCTCACTGAAGCTTTCTTT. It codes for CSARRTGTGSLTEAFF. V usage is TRBV20-1 and J usage is TRBJ1-1; 9 nucleotides align to TRBD1. The V segment lost 3 bases and the J segment 4 bases; nucleotides outside the gene matches: 12. This CDR3 has 16 amino acids. Germline CDR1 DFQATT, CDR2 SNEGSKA (reference sequence).

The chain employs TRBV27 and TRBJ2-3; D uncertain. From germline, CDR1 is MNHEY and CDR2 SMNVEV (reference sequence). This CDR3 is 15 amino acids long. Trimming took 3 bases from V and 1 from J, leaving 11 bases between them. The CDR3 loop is CASSLAGVRTDTQYF. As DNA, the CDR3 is TGTGCCAGCAGTTTGGCTGGGGTTCGCACAGATACGCAGTATTTT.

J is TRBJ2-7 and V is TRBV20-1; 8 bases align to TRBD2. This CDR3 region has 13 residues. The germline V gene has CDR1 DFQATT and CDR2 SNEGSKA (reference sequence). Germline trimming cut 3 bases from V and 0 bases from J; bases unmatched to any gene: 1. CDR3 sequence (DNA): TGCAGTGCTAGTGGGACTAGCTCCTACGAGCAGTACTTC. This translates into CSASGTSSYEQYF.

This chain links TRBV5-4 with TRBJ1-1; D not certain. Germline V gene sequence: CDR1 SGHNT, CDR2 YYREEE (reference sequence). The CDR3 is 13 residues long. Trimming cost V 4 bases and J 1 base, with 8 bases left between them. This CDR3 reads CASSLSRNTEAFF. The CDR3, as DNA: TGTGCCAGCAGCCTTTCGAGGAACACTGAAGCTTTCTTT.

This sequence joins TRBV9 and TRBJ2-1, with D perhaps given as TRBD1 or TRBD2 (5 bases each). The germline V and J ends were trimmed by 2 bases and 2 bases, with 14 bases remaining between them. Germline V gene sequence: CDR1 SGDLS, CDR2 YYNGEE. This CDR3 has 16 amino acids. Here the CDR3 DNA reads TGTGCCAGCAGCGTCGATCCCGGGACGACCTACAATGAGCAGTTCTTC. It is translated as CASSVDPGTTYNEQFF.

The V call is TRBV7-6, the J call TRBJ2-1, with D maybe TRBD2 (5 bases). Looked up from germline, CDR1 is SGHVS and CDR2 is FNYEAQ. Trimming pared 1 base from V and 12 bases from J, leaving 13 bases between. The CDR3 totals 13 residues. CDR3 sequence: CASSLGPSAGQFF. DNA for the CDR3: TGTGCCAGCAGCTTAGGTCCCTCGGCGGGGCAGTTCTTC.

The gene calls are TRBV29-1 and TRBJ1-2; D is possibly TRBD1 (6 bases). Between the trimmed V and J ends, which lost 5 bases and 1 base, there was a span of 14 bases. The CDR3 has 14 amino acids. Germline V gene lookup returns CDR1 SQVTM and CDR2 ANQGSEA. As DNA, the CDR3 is TGCAGCGTTTTCTCCCCGGGACATAACTATGGCTACACCTTC. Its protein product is CSVFSPGHNYGYTF.